The 23 T cell receptor beta chains below come from one sample, sequenced in a study of regulatory T cells in long-lasting Graves disease. Library construction for TCR beta used iRepertoire HTBI primers and Arm-PCR of CDR3 regions. In TCRdb, the multiplex PCR reads were re-called with MiXCR into one record per CDR3 protein. The sample contains hundreds of thousands of distinct CDR3 sequences, about 32% of which appear only once. Time point meaning: persistent/refractory GD, antithyroid drugs over 5 years with positive TRAb. The authors made the TCR library using RNA they extracted from PBMCs. This material consisted of peripheral blood mononuclear cells (PBMCs), taken when the disease was refractory, from a patient treated with antithyroid drugs. Receptors originate from a female donor with Graves disease.

This clonotype was counted only a few times. This chain uses TRBV28 with TRBJ1-1; unclear D gene. CDR3 length: 13 residues. The germline V gene encodes CDR1 MDHEN and CDR2 SYDVKM. Trimming pared 7 bases from V and 0 bases from J, leaving 9 bases between. The CDR3 region has the DNA TGTGCCAGCACCTCGGGTATGAACACTGAAGCTTTCTTT. Its translation is CASTSGMNTEAFF.

This clonotype turned up a few times. Possible read error: a much larger clone is one base away. J is TRBJ1-1 and V is TRBV20-1, with D perhaps matching TRBD1 (6 bases). The CDR3 is 12 amino acids. Germline loops: CDR1 DFQATT, CDR2 SNEGSKA (reference sequence). CDR3 nucleotide sequence: TGCAGTGCCGCAGGGGTCAACACTGAAGCTCTCTTT. It encodes CSAAGVNTEALF.

This clonotype was counted many times. V is TRBV20-1 and J is TRBJ1-1; a weak D match, TRBD1 (6 bases). The CDR3 totals 15 residues. V gave up 6 bases and J gave up 0 bases, with 17 bases separating them. CDR1 DFQATT and CDR2 SNEGSKA come from the germline V gene (reference sequence). The CDR3 loop reads CSALDSRNLNTEAFF. CDR3 sequence (DNA): TGCAGTGCCCTGGACAGCAGAAATCTGAACACTGAAGCTTTCTTT.

The CDR3: CASSFSLRYEQYF. The CDR3 region has the DNA TGTGCCAGCAGCTTCTCATTACGGTACGAGCAGTACTTC. This chain links TRBV12-3 or TRBV12-4 with TRBJ2-7; no reliable D call. The CDR3 is 13 residues long. V dropped 6 bases and J dropped 4 bases, with 13 bases sitting between them.

This clonotype was seen only a few times. The genes are TRBV6-5 and TRBJ1-6, with a possible D match to TRBD1 (5 bases). The V gene's germline CDR1 is MNHEY and CDR2 SVGAGI. The CDR3 has 15 amino acids. V lost 1 base and J lost 8, with 12 bases in between. Here the CDR3 DNA reads TGTGCCAGCAGTTACTTTGGGGACCGGGATTCACCCCTCCACTTT. This gives the protein CASSYFGDRDSPLHF.

This clonotype showed up many times. The chain joins TRBV28 to TRBJ2-5, with D hard to call. V was clipped by 7 bases and J by 2 bases, with 14 bases between them. Germline V gene data show CDR1 as MDHEN and CDR2 as SYDVKM. The CDR3 sequence is 14 residues long. The CDR3 bases are TGTGCCAGCAATTCTGACGGTACGCAAGAGACCCAGTACTTC. Protein: CASNSDGTQETQYF. Based on the CDR3 plus reference TRBV28 and TRBJ2-5, the full variable domain is DVKVTQSSRYLVKRTGEKVFLECVQDMDHENMFWYRQDPGLGLRLIYFSYDVKMKEKGDIPEGYSVSREKKERFSLILESASTNQTSMYLCASNSDGTQETQYFGPGTRLLVL.

This clonotype was seen at least ten times. V is TRBV10-3 and J is TRBJ1-4; maybe TRBD1 (6 bases). V lost 6 bases and J 8 bases, leaving 22 bases between the germline ends. Per the germline V gene, CDR1 is ENHRY and CDR2 is SYGVKD. The CDR3 totals 16 residues. The CDR3 coding sequence is TGTGCCATCAGAGAAGGACGCCCCGGGGGCGGGGAAAAACTGTTTTTT. Its protein product is CAIREGRPGGGEKLFF.

The CDR3 sequence is CASSLAGVDETQYF. CDR3 in DNA: TGTGCCAGCAGCTTAGCCGGAGTTGACGAGACCCAGTACTTC. The chain recombines TRBV7-9 with TRBJ2-5; D unresolved. The CDR3 spans 14 residues. Germline V lookup: CDR1 SEHNR, CDR2 FQNEAQ (reference sequence). Trimming pared 0 bases from V and 5 bases from J, leaving 10 bases between.

This clonotype has a handful of counts. The gene calls are TRBV15 and TRBJ1-2; no clear D gene. This CDR3 has 13 residues. Trimming stripped 5 bases from V and 2 bases from J, with 9 bases between. In germline, CDR1 is LNHNV, CDR2 YYDKDF (reference sequence). The CDR3 sequence: CATSRPGNYGYTF. The DNA of the CDR3 is TGTGCCACCAGCCGGCCGGGGAACTATGGCTACACCTTC.

This chain connects TRBV3-1 to TRBJ1-6; D is undetermined. Trimming left V 5 bases short and J 8 bases short, with 13 bases between. The germline V gene encodes CDR1 LGHDT and CDR2 YNNKEL (reference sequence). The length of the CDR3 is 14 residues. The DNA for the CDR3 is TGTGCCAGCAGCGTCGACACAATTCATTCACCCCTCCACTTT. As protein: CASSVDTIHSPLHF.

The chain employs TRBV5-6 and TRBJ2-4; a possible D gene is TRBD2 (5 bases). The V gene's germline CDR1 is SGHDT and CDR2 YYEEEE. CDR3 length: 15 amino acids. V lost 4 bases and J 2 bases, leaving 13 bases between the germline ends. The CDR3 loop is CASSPTSTSKNIQYF. The CDR3 DNA reads as TGTGCCAGCAGCCCCACTAGTACATCCAAAAACATTCAGTACTTC.

This clonotype has a handful of counts. The chain joins TRBV7-6 to TRBJ1-1; the D gene is possibly TRBD1 (5 bases). The V end lost 5 bases, the J end lost 14 bases, and 21 bases lay between the germline ends. The CDR3 contains 13 residues. Germline CDR1 and CDR2: SGHVS and FNYEAQ. The CDR3 DNA sequence: TGTGCCAGCAGCCAACCTCCCGGGACGGGCTTATTCTTT. As protein: CASSQPPGTGLFF.

The gene calls are TRBV6-2 or TRBV6-3 and TRBJ2-2; 8 bases match TRBD1. The V segment lost 5 bases and the J segment 8 bases; nucleotides outside the gene matches: 13. Germline V gene lookup returns CDR1 MNHEY and CDR2 SVGEGT. The CDR3 is 16 amino acids. Written as DNA, the CDR3 is TGTGCCAGCAGTACTCCGGGACAGGTCGGTCCTGGGGAGCTGTTTTTT. It codes for CASSTPGQVGPGELFF.

This clonotype occurred a few times. The rearrangement links TRBV30 to TRBJ1-2; D not resolved. CDR1 is GTSNPN, CDR2 SVGIG, per germline (reference sequence). The V gene lost 3 bases and the J gene lost 4 bases, with 12 bases spanning the gap. The CDR3 has 13 amino acids. CDR3 in amino acids: CAWRGLTPYGYTF. The DNA for the CDR3 is TGTGCCTGGAGGGGTCTTACTCCCTATGGCTACACCTTC.

The CDR3: CSVPGQGLETQYF. Written as DNA, the CDR3 is TGCAGCGTTCCGGGACAGGGGTTAGAGACCCAGTACTTC. The J gene is TRBJ2-5, the V gene TRBV29-1; 10 nucleotides align to TRBD1. From germline, CDR1 is SQVTM and CDR2 ANQGSEA. The junction had 4 bases not matched to a gene; V was cut back by 5 bases and J by 4 bases. CDR3 length: 13 amino acids.

This clonotype came up a few times. This chain joins TRBV27 and TRBJ1-4; a weak D match, TRBD1 (6 bases). This CDR3 spans 15 amino acids. With 0 bases removed from V and 2 bases from J, the gap between germline ends came to 7 bases. CDR1 is MNHEY and CDR2 is SMNVEV in the germline V gene (reference sequence). The CDR3 loop is CASSLSRGTNEKLFF. DNA for the CDR3: TGTGCCAGCAGTTTATCGAGGGGGACTAATGAAAAACTGTTTTTT.

This clonotype showed up just a few times. The chain links TRBV6-1 to TRBJ2-5, with 12 bases identical to TRBD2. CDR1 MNHNS and CDR2 SASEGT come from the germline V gene. V dropped 8 bases and J dropped 5; count of bases not matched to a gene: 6. CDR3 size: 14 residues. The CDR3 is CASGMGLAGETQYF. CDR3 in DNA: TGTGCCAGCGGAATGGGACTAGCGGGCGAGACCCAGTACTTC.

This clonotype was counted only a few times. J is TRBJ2-7 and V is TRBV19, with a tentative D call TRBD2 (6 bases). V lost 3 bases to trimming and J lost 4 bases, with 22 bases between them. The CDR3 totals 17 residues. Germline V lookup: CDR1 LNHDA, CDR2 SQIVND (reference sequence). CDR3 bases: TGTGCCAGTAGTATGCGTCGGGGAAGGGGAGGAGATTACGAGCAGTACTTC. Its translation: CASSMRRGRGGDYEQYF.

This chain joins TRBV20-1 and TRBJ2-4; no clear D gene. CDR3 length: 13 amino acids. The V gene lost 1 base and the J gene lost 2 bases, with 6 bases spanning the gap. Germline CDR1 and CDR2: DFQATT and SNEGSKA (reference sequence). The CDR3 DNA is TGCAGTGCTAGAGGGGAAACCAAAAACATTCAGTACTTC. Its protein product is CSARGETKNIQYF.

V and J are TRBV5-1 and TRBJ1-3; D remains ambiguous. The CDR3 length is 14 residues. Germline V CDR1 and CDR2: SGHRS, YFSETQ. V lost 2 bases to trimming and J lost 4 bases, with 10 bases between them. The CDR3 region is CASSFKDPGNTIYF. Here the CDR3 DNA reads TGCGCCAGCAGCTTTAAGGACCCCGGAAACACCATATATTTT.

In DNA form, the CDR3 reads TGCGCCAGCAGCGTATCTAGGCCCTCCACAGATACGCAGTATTTT. Amino acids: CASSVSRPSTDTQYF. The chain couples TRBV5-1 to TRBJ2-3; no firm D call. The germline V and J ends were trimmed by 4 bases and 2 bases, with 14 bases remaining between them. This CDR3 has 15 amino acids. Germline assignment: CDR1 SGHRS and CDR2 YFSETQ.

This clonotype was seen at least ten times. This sequence joins TRBV6-1 and TRBJ1-1, with 8 bases fitting TRBD1. The J segment lost 2 bases and the V segment lost 10 bases, leaving 9 bases of the junction unmatched. Germline loops: CDR1 MNHNS, CDR2 SASEGT. The CDR3 sequence is 14 residues long. Here the CDR3 reads CATQGQGKNTEAFF. CDR3 bases: TGTGCCACCCAAGGACAGGGCAAAAACACTGAAGCTTTCTTT.

This clonotype has more than one count but fewer than ten. The rearrangement links TRBV11-2 to TRBJ2-2; 12 bases align to TRBD2. V lost 7 bases, J lost 1 base, and 13 bases stayed unmatched. CDR1 is SGHAT, CDR2 FQNNGV, per germline. This CDR3 has 19 residues. The CDR3 coding sequence is TGTGCCAGCACCAAGACACTAGCGGGAGGAGCAAGGAACACCGGGGAGCTGTTTTTT. Translation: CASTKTLAGGARNTGELFF.